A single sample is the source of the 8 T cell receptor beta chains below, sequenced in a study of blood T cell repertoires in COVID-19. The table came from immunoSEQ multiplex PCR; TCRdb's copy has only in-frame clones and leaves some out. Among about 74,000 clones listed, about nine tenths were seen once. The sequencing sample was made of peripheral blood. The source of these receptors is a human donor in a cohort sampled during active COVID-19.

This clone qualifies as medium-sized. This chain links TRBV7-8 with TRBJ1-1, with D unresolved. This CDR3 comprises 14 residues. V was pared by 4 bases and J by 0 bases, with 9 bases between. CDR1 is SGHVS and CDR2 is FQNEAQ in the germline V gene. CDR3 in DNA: TGTGCCAGCAGCTCTCAGCGGATGAACACTGAAGCTTTCTTT. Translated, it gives CASSSQRMNTEAFF.

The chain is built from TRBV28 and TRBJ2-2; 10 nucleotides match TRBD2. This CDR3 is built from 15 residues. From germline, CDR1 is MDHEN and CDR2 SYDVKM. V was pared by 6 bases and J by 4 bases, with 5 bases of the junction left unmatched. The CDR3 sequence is CASSWTSGITGELFF. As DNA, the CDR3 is TGTGCCAGCAGCTGGACTAGCGGAATCACCGGGGAGCTGTTTTTT.

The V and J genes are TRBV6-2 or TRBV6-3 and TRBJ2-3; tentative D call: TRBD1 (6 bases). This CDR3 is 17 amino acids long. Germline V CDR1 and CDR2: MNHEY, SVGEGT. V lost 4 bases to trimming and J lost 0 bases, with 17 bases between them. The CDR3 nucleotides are TGTGCCAGCAGTTCAGGATATCGGGACACAAGCACAGATACGCAGTATTTT. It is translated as CASSSGYRDTSTDTQYF.

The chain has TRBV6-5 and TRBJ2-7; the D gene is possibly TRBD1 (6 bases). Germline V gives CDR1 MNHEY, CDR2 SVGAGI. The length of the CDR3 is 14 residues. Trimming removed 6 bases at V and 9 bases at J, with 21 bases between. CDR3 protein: CASRAHTTGFMQYF. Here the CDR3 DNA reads TGTGCCAGCAGAGCCCACACAACAGGGTTCATGCAGTACTTC.

CDR3 residues: CATSDLTSLGNEQFF. As DNA, the CDR3 is TGTGCCACCAGTGACCTGACTAGCCTTGGGAATGAGCAGTTCTTC. The chain couples TRBV24-1 to TRBJ2-1; 7 bases match TRBD2. This CDR3 comprises 15 residues. The V gene end was trimmed by 4 bases and the J gene end by 7 bases; junction bases not matched to a gene: 9. The germline V gene has CDR1 KGHDR and CDR2 SFDVKD.

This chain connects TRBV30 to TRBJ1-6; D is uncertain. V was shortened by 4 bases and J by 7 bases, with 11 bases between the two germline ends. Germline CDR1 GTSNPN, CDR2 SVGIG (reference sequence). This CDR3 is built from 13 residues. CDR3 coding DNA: TGTGCCTGGAATACGGGTCCCAATTCACCCCTCCACTTT. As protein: CAWNTGPNSPLHF.

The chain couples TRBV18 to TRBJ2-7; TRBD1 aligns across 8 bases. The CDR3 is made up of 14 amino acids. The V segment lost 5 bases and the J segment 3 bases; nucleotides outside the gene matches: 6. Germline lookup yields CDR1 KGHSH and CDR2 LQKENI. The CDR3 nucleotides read TGTGCCAGCTCATCGGACAGGGCGGGCTACGAGCAGTACTTC. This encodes CASSSDRAGYEQYF.

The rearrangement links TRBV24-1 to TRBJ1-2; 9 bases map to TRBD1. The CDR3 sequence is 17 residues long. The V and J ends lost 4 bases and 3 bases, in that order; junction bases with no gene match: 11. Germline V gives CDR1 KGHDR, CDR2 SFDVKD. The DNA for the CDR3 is TGTGCCACCAGTGAATCGACCAGGACAGGGGAAGACTATGGCTACACCTTC. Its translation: CATSESTRTGEDYGYTF.